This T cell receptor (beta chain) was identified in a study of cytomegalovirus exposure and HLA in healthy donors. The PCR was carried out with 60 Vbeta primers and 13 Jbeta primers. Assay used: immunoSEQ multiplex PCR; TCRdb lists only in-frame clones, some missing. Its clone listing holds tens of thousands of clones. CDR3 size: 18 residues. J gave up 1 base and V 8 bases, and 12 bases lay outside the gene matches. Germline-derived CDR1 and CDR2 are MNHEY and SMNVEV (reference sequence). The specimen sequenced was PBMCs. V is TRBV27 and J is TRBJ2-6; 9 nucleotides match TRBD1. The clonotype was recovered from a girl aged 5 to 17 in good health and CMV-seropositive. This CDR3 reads CASSRTGTGPSGANVLTF. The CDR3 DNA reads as TGTGCCAGCTCCCGGACGGGGACAGGGCCTTCTGGGGCCAACGTCCTGACTTTC.